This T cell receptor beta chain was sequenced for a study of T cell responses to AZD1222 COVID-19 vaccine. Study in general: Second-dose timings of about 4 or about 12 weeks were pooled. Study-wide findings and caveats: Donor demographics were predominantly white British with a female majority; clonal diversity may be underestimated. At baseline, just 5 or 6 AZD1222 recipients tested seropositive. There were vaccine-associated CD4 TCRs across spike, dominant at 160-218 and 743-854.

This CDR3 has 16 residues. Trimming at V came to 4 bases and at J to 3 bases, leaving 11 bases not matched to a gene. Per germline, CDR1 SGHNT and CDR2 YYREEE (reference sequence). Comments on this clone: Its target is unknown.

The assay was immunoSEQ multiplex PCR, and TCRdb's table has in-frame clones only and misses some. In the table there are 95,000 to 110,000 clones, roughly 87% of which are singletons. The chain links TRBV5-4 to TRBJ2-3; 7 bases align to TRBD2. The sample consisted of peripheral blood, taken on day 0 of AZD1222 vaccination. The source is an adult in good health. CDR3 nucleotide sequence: TGTGCCAGCAGCACGCCTGGGGGGGGTTTGACAGATACGCAGTATTTT. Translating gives CASSTPGGGLTDTQYF.